This T cell receptor beta chain stems from a study of T cell changes during pregnancy in multiple sclerosis. Trimming took 4 bases from V and 2 from J, leaving 21 bases between them. CDR3 length equals 17 residues. CDR1 is SGHDN and CDR2 is FVKESK in the germline V gene. This clone was picked up one time. Repertoires were generated with immunoSEQ multiplex PCR, while TCRdb's copy carries only in-frame clones and drops some. The data show tens of thousands of clones, over 75% seen once. V and J are TRBV14 and TRBJ2-7; a weak D match, TRBD2 (6 bases). The sample in question was peripheral blood, obtained in the first trimester of pregnancy. The receptor comes from a female donor in good health, enrolled as a control in a pregnancy study. The CDR3: CASSPLTGEGIPYEQYF. CDR3 DNA sequence: TGTGCCAGCAGCCCTCTCACGGGAGAGGGGATACCCTACGAGCAGTACTTC.